These 17 T cell receptor beta chains share one sample of origin, sequenced in a study of immune evolution from preneoplasia to lung adenocarcinoma. Sequencing was performed with immunoSEQ multiplex PCR; in TCRdb, only in-frame clones are kept and a portion is missing. The table records roughly 6,600 clones, around 73% of them present only once. Specimen: FFPE adjacent normal lung tissue. All receptors come from a person aged 55-80 years with lung adenocarcinoma.

This chain joins TRBV7-2 and TRBJ2-3; the D is unclear. The V and J ends lost 1 base and 6 bases respectively, with 8 bases between them. Germline V CDR1 and CDR2: SGHTA, FQGNSA. CDR3 length equals 13 residues. The CDR3 loop is CASSLVPGDTQYF. CDR3 coding DNA: TGTGCCAGCAGCTTAGTACCTGGGGATACGCAGTATTTT.

The rearrangement links TRBV19 to TRBJ1-4; D is unclear. In germline, CDR1 is LNHDA, CDR2 SQIVND (reference sequence). With 6 bases removed from V and 7 bases from J, the gap between germline ends came to 12 bases. This CDR3 is 13 amino acids long. CDR3 sequence (DNA): TGTGCCAGTAGCCCATATGGTGGTGAAAAACTGTTTTTT. This codes for CASSPYGGEKLFF.

The V and J genes are TRBV10-3 and TRBJ1-5, with D uncertain. CDR1 is ENHRY, CDR2 SYGVKD, per germline. V was clipped by 3 bases and J by 3 bases, with 12 bases between them. The CDR3 consists of 15 residues. This CDR3 reads CAISDSSSDNQPQHF. The DNA of the CDR3 is TGTGCCATCAGTGACTCCAGCTCTGACAATCAGCCCCAGCATTTT.

The CDR3: CASSPDAIAEQFF. The DNA of the CDR3 is TGTGCCAGCTCACCGGATGCTATAGCTGAGCAGTTCTTC. The rearrangement joins TRBV18 to TRBJ2-1; D not certain. The germline V gene has CDR1 KGHSH and CDR2 LQKENI. Trimming removed 3 bases at V and 9 bases at J, with 12 bases between. This CDR3 comprises 13 residues.

The chain recombines TRBV2 with TRBJ2-3, with 9 bases fitting TRBD2. The trim removed 0 bases at V and 5 bases at J, leaving 9 bases unmatched. CDR1 and CDR2 from the germline V gene are SNHLY and FYNNEI. The CDR3 sequence is 17 residues long. CDR3: CASSEAFAGGPVDTQYF. CDR3 bases: TGTGCCAGCAGTGAAGCGTTCGCGGGAGGGCCGGTAGATACGCAGTATTTT.

This chain uses TRBV5-4 with TRBJ2-2; 8 bases are a match to TRBD2. V was clipped by 10 bases and J by 6 bases; unmatched bases: 8. This CDR3 spans 13 amino acids. CDR1 and CDR2 (germline): SGHNT, YYREEE (reference sequence). The CDR3: CASHVGGAGELFF. CDR3 bases: TGTGCCTCCCACGTCGGGGGGGCCGGGGAGCTGTTTTTT. The complete variable domain, with remaining parts taken from reference TRBV5-4 and TRBJ2-2, reads ETGVTQSPTHLIKTRGQQVTLRCSSQSGHNTVSWYQQALGQGPQFIFQYYREEENGRGNFPPRFSGLQFPNYSSELNVNALELDDSALYLCASHVGGAGELFFGEGSRLTVL.

This clone appeared a few times. The gene calls are TRBV4-1 and TRBJ2-5, with D possibly matching TRBD2 (6 bases). Trimming pared 5 bases from V and 1 base from J, leaving 11 bases between. The CDR3 covers 14 residues. Germline V gene lookup returns CDR1 MGHRA and CDR2 YSYEKL. The CDR3 sequence: CASSSSGPQETQYF. In nucleotides, the CDR3 is TGCGCCAGCAGCAGCAGCGGGCCCCAAGAGACCCAGTACTTC.

The chain joins TRBV6-6 to TRBJ2-4; D may be TRBD1 (5 bases). The V gene lost 4 bases and the J gene lost 8 bases, with 9 bases spanning the gap. The germline V gene encodes CDR1 MNHNY and CDR2 SVGAGI (reference sequence). The CDR3 runs 12 residues. In DNA, the CDR3 is TGTGCCAGCAGTTCAGGGTCGGACATTCAGTACTTC. Protein product: CASSSGSDIQYF.

This clone has just a few counts. The rearrangement uses TRBV9 and TRBJ2-3; 11 nucleotides align to TRBD2. This CDR3 region has 16 residues. V lost 2 bases to trimming and J lost 2 bases; unmatched junction nucleotides: 4. Germline V lookup: CDR1 SGDLS, CDR2 YYNGEE. The CDR3 loop is CASSVLAGGLTDTQYF. CDR3 in DNA: TGTGCCAGCAGCGTTCTAGCGGGAGGTCTCACAGATACGCAGTATTTT.

CDR3 nucleotide sequence: TGTGCCAGCAGTGAACGCAGGGGGGATCAGCCCCAGCATTTT. This translates into CASSERRGDQPQHF. J is TRBJ1-5 and V is TRBV2; 7 bases fit TRBD1. The V gene end was trimmed by 2 bases and the J gene end by 5 bases; junction bases not matched to a gene: 3. Germline V gives CDR1 SNHLY, CDR2 FYNNEI. The CDR3 contains 14 residues.

V usage is TRBV6-5 and J usage is TRBJ2-3, with a weak D call TRBD2 (5 bases). The CDR3 runs to 15 residues. CDR1 and CDR2 (germline): MNHEY, SVGAGI. Trimming left V 5 bases short and J 2 bases short, with 14 bases between. CDR3 in amino acids: CASSPRGADTDTQYF. In nucleotides, the CDR3 is TGTGCCAGCAGTCCCCGGGGAGCGGACACAGATACGCAGTATTTT.

The chain links TRBV4-2 to TRBJ2-1; D not certain. V was cut by 0 bases and J by 3 bases, with 12 bases left in between. This CDR3 has 16 amino acids. Germline V gene sequence: CDR1 LGHNA, CDR2 YNFKEQ. CDR3 in amino acids: CASSQDYSTRYNEQFF. In DNA form, the CDR3 reads TGTGCCAGCAGCCAAGATTACTCAACCCGCTACAATGAGCAGTTCTTC.

The chain combines TRBV28 with TRBJ2-7; D may be TRBD2 (6 bases). This CDR3 is built from 15 residues. The V gene's germline CDR1 is MDHEN and CDR2 SYDVKM. V was trimmed by 8 bases and J by 6 bases, leaving 23 bases between them. CDR3 DNA sequence: TGTGCCAGCGGACTGGGTGCGGGATTGTCTCCCGAGCAGTACTTC. Its protein is CASGLGAGLSPEQYF.

J is TRBJ2-3 and V is TRBV10-3, with D possibly TRBD1 on 6 matching bases. Germline lookup yields CDR1 ENHRY and CDR2 SYGVKD. Trimming removed 3 bases from V and 0 bases from J, with 10 bases in between. The CDR3 runs to 15 residues. The CDR3 sequence: CAISEGQGSTDTQYF. The DNA for the CDR3 is TGTGCCATCAGTGAAGGGCAGGGGAGCACAGATACGCAGTATTTT.

The chain employs TRBV5-5 and TRBJ2-5, with D hard to call. This CDR3 region has 11 residues. The germline V and J ends were trimmed by 10 bases and 6 bases, with 13 bases remaining between them. CDR1 and CDR2 (germline): SGHKS, YYEKEE (reference sequence). The CDR3 DNA reads TGTGCCTGCACTAACCCCAAGACCCAGTACTTC. Amino acids: CACTNPKTQYF.

The chain couples TRBV6-5 to TRBJ2-7, with 14 bases lining up with TRBD2. This CDR3 has 15 residues. The trim removed 4 bases at V and 3 bases at J, leaving 2 bases unmatched. Germline V lookup: CDR1 MNHEY, CDR2 SVGAGI. The CDR3 protein is CASSSGTSGSYEQYV. The CDR3 DNA reads as TGTGCCAGCAGTTCCGGGACTAGCGGGAGCTACGAGCAGTACGTC.

The CDR3 loop is CASHRRDRATEAFF. DNA of the CDR3: TGTGCCAGTCACAGGCGGGACAGGGCAACTGAAGCTTTCTTT. The chain is built from TRBV6-5 and TRBJ1-1; TRBD1 matches at 9 bases. Germline CDR1 reads MNHEY; CDR2 reads SVGAGI. J was trimmed by 5 bases and V by 9 bases; bases with no gene match: 10. The CDR3 has 14 residues.